These 29 T cell receptor beta chains were sequenced from one sample in a study of memory CD4+ T cells and cytomegalovirus serostatus. The sort gate was single viable CD3+CD4+CD8-CD45RO+ cells for memory CD4+ T cells. Repertoires were generated with immunoSEQ multiplex PCR, while TCRdb's copy carries only in-frame clones and drops some. The sample contains 55,000 to 65,000 clones, around 76% of which appear only once. Sequences were obtained from memory CD4+ T cells from blood. These receptors were collected from an adult in good health and CMV-seronegative.

The J gene is TRBJ1-1, the V gene TRBV28; 8 bases fit TRBD1. The junction had 8 bases not matched to a gene; V was cut back by 7 bases and J by 4 bases. Germline V gene sequence: CDR1 MDHEN, CDR2 SYDVKM. The CDR3 covers 14 residues. For the CDR3, the DNA is TGTGCCAGCAACCGACCCACAGGGGGCACTGAAGCTTTCTTT. Its translation is CASNRPTGGTEAFF. Full variable domain (remainder filled in from reference TRBV28 and TRBJ1-1): DVKVTQSSRYLVKRTGEKVFLECVQDMDHENMFWYRQDPGLGLRLIYFSYDVKMKEKGDIPEGYSVSREKKERFSLILESASTNQTSMYLCASNRPTGGTEAFFGQGTRLTVV.

The chain recombines TRBV9 with TRBJ1-3; no clear D gene. Trimming left V 4 bases short and J 4 bases short, with 21 bases between. Germline V gene data show CDR1 as SGDLS and CDR2 as YYNGEE. This CDR3 spans 17 amino acids. CDR3 residues: CASSPSLHGLGGNTIYF. The DNA for the CDR3 is TGTGCCAGCAGCCCCTCCCTCCACGGGTTGGGCGGAAACACCATATATTTT. Full variable domain (outside the CDR3, taken from reference TRBV9 and TRBJ1-3): DSGVTQTPKHLITATGQRVTLRCSPRSGDLSVYWYQQSLDQGLQFLIQYYNGEERAKGNILERFSAQQFPDLHSELNLSSLELGDSALYFCASSPSLHGLGGNTIYFGEGSWLTVV.

CDR3 loop: CASSLSIGDSGNSPLHF. In DNA, the CDR3 is TGTGCCAGCAGCTTAAGTATCGGGGACAGTGGGAATTCACCCCTCCACTTT. The chain is built from TRBV7-9 and TRBJ1-6; 7 nucleotides agree with TRBD1. This CDR3 comprises 17 residues. Germline CDR1 and CDR2: SEHNR and FQNEAQ (reference sequence). V gave up 2 bases and J gave up 7 bases; unmatched junction bases: 11.

CDR3 nucleotides: TGTGCCTCCCAGAAGTACACCGGGGAGCTGTTTTTT. It yields the protein CASQKYTGELFF. The gene calls are TRBV6-5 and TRBJ2-2; no clear D. The V end was cut by 11 bases, the J end by 3 bases, with 10 bases between. Per the germline V gene, CDR1 is MNHEY and CDR2 is SVGAGI. The CDR3 runs to 12 residues.

CDR3 DNA: TGTGCCAGCAGCTTAGATCGCTACTCGGAGACCCAGTACTTC. Amino acids: CASSLDRYSETQYF. The chain combines TRBV7-2 with TRBJ2-5; D is undetermined. The germline V and J ends were trimmed by 1 base and 5 bases, with 11 bases remaining between them. The CDR3 covers 14 residues. Germline-derived CDR1 and CDR2 are SGHTA and FQGNSA.

J is TRBJ2-5 and V is TRBV7-2; 9 bases line up with TRBD1. V gave up 5 bases and J gave up 8 bases; unmatched junction bases: 6. This CDR3 has 13 amino acids. CDR1 and CDR2 from the germline V gene are SGHTA and FQGNSA. The CDR3 is CASSTGQGGTQYF. CDR3 in DNA: TGTGCCAGCAGCACGGGACAGGGAGGAACCCAGTACTTC.

This chain connects TRBV6-5 to TRBJ1-5; D gene uncertain. Trimming took 6 bases from V and 5 from J, leaving 11 bases between them. The CDR3 covers 13 residues. Looked up from germline, CDR1 is MNHEY and CDR2 is SVGAGI. The CDR3 DNA sequence: TGTGCCAGCAGCTACACAGTCGATCAGCCCCAGCATTTT. It codes for CASSYTVDQPQHF.

The chain combines TRBV19 with TRBJ2-1; 12 positions match TRBD2. CDR1 and CDR2 from the germline V gene are LNHDA and SQIVND (reference sequence). The V and J ends lost 3 bases and 8 bases, in that order; junction bases with no gene match: 11. The CDR3 runs 17 residues. CDR3 in DNA: TGTGCCAGTAGTATCACTAGCGGGGGGCTTATATTTGATGAGCAGTTCTTC. It codes for CASSITSGGLIFDEQFF. Variable domain in full (rest from reference TRBV19 and TRBJ2-1): DGGITQSPKYLFRKEGQNVTLSCEQNLNHDAMYWYRQDPGQGLRLIYYSQIVNDFQKGDIAEGYSVSREKKESFPLTVTSAQKNPTAFYLCASSITSGGLIFDEQFFGPGTRLTVL.

This rearrangement joins TRBV5-4 to TRBJ1-1; no clear D. V lost 4 bases, J lost 3 bases, and 10 bases lay in between. The CDR3 loop spans 13 amino acids. Germline V gives CDR1 SGHNT, CDR2 YYREEE (reference sequence). CDR3 DNA: TGTGCCAGCAGCCCGGATATAGACACTGAAGCTTTCTTT. It yields the protein CASSPDIDTEAFF.

This chain links TRBV5-1 with TRBJ1-1; tentatively, D is TRBD1 (5 bases). V was clipped by 6 bases and J by 3 bases, with 15 bases between them. The CDR3 loop spans 14 amino acids. CDR1 is SGHRS and CDR2 is YFSETQ in the germline V gene. Here the CDR3 reads CASTWRGGDTEAFF. For the CDR3, the DNA is TGCGCCAGCACCTGGAGGGGAGGGGACACTGAAGCTTTCTTT.

The rearrangement joins TRBV9 to TRBJ2-1; 10 positions agree with TRBD2. The V segment lost 3 bases and the J segment 0 bases; nucleotides outside the gene matches: 0. Germline values: CDR1 SGDLS, CDR2 YYNGEE. The CDR3 contains 15 residues. CDR3 sequence (DNA): TGTGCCAGCAGCGCTAGCGGGAGCTCCTACAATGAGCAGTTCTTC. Residues: CASSASGSSYNEQFF.

The chain has TRBV5-8 and TRBJ2-3; 14 nucleotides line up with TRBD2. Germline-derived CDR1 and CDR2 are SGHTS and YDEGEE. With V trimmed by 5 bases and J by 5 bases, 10 bases remained unmatched. The CDR3 spans 17 residues. The CDR3 region is CASSHGLAGGAGDTQYF. CDR3 coding DNA: TGTGCCAGCAGTCACGGACTAGCGGGGGGAGCAGGAGATACGCAGTATTTT.

The chain recombines TRBV7-9 with TRBJ1-1; possibly TRBD1 for D (5 bases). Germline CDR1 is SEHNR and CDR2 is FQNEAQ (reference sequence). Trimming pared 6 bases from V and 1 base from J, leaving 9 bases between. The CDR3 is 13 residues long. The CDR3 protein is CASRGDWNTEAFF. DNA for the CDR3: TGTGCCAGCAGGGGGGACTGGAACACTGAAGCTTTCTTT. Together with reference TRBV7-9 and TRBJ1-1, the CDR3 gives the full variable domain: DTGVSQNPRHKITKRGQNVTFRCDPISEHNRLYWYRQTLGQGPEFLTYFQNEAQLEKSRLLSDRFSAERPKGSFSTLEIQRTEQGDSAMYLCASRGDWNTEAFFGQGTRLTVV.

The V call is TRBV15, the J call TRBJ1-2, with D possibly being TRBD1 (6 bases). Looked up from germline, CDR1 is LNHNV and CDR2 is YYDKDF (reference sequence). The CDR3 runs to 15 residues. V lost 7 bases, J lost 3 bases, and 18 bases lay in between. The CDR3 is CATNLQGKSHYGYTF. In DNA form, the CDR3 reads TGTGCCACCAACCTACAGGGAAAGTCACACTATGGCTACACCTTC.

This chain links TRBV6-6 with TRBJ1-2; 8 bases are a match to TRBD1. Germline values: CDR1 MNHNY, CDR2 SVGAGI (reference sequence). The CDR3 consists of 16 residues. After removal of 1 base from V and 4 bases from J, the junction contained 8 bases not matched to a gene. CDR3 sequence reads: CASSYFQTGDSYGYTF. The CDR3 nucleotides are TGTGCCAGCAGTTACTTCCAGACAGGGGATAGCTATGGCTACACCTTC.

This sequence joins TRBV6-5 and TRBJ1-2; 8 nucleotides agree with TRBD1. The CDR3 sequence is 12 residues long. J was trimmed by 8 bases and V by 6 bases; bases with no gene match: 5. CDR1 and CDR2 (germline): MNHEY, SVGAGI. The CDR3 sequence: CASRTTGVGYTF. The CDR3, as DNA: TGTGCCAGCAGGACGACAGGGGTGGGCTACACCTTC.

The V gene is TRBV5-6, the J gene TRBJ1-2; D may be TRBD1 (6 bases). With 3 bases removed from V and 4 bases from J, the gap between germline ends came to 16 bases. The CDR3 extends over 15 amino acids. CDR1 and CDR2 (germline): SGHDT, YYEEEE. CDR3 nucleotides: TGTGCCAGCAGCTACCTCCGAGGAGGGGGCTATGGCTACACCTTC. It codes for CASSYLRGGGYGYTF. Full variable domain (remainder filled in from reference TRBV5-6 and TRBJ1-2): DAGVTQSPTHLIKTRGQQVTLRCSPKSGHDTVSWYQQALGQGPQFIFQYYEEEERQRGNFPDRFSGHQFPNYSSELNVNALLLGDSALYLCASSYLRGGGYGYTFGSGTRLTVV.

This chain joins TRBV28 and TRBJ1-5; D ambiguous. With 1 base removed from V and 2 bases from J, the gap between germline ends came to 3 bases. The CDR3 contains 13 residues. CDR1 and CDR2 (germline): MDHEN, SYDVKM. The CDR3 DNA sequence: TGTGCCAGCAGTTTATATGGCAATCAGCCCCAGCATTTT. As protein: CASSLYGNQPQHF.

This clone occurred once. The chain employs TRBV7-2 and TRBJ2-2; 10 positions agree with TRBD1. The germline V gene encodes CDR1 SGHTA and CDR2 FQGNSA. The V and J ends lost 10 bases and 4 bases, in that order; junction bases with no gene match: 3. CDR3 length equals 13 residues. CDR3 protein: CANRDRGTGELFF. The CDR3 DNA reads TGTGCCAACCGGGACAGGGGCACCGGGGAGCTGTTTTTT.

The chain has TRBV9 and TRBJ1-2; D gene uncertain. This CDR3 comprises 16 residues. The germline CDR1 and CDR2 sequences are SGDLS and YYNGEE. The germline V and J ends were trimmed by 4 bases and 0 bases, with 16 bases remaining between them. As DNA, the CDR3 is TGTGCCAGCAGCTCCGGAGGATCCGATACTAACTATGGCTACACCTTC. Translation gives CASSSGGSDTNYGYTF. Looking up the rest from reference TRBV9 and TRBJ1-2 gives the full variable domain: DSGVTQTPKHLITATGQRVTLRCSPRSGDLSVYWYQQSLDQGLQFLIQYYNGEERAKGNILERFSAQQFPDLHSELNLSSLELGDSALYFCASSSGGSDTNYGYTFGSGTRLTVV.

The chain is built from TRBV5-4 and TRBJ1-1; 8 bases line up with TRBD1. This CDR3 has 15 amino acids. Per the germline V gene, CDR1 is SGHNT and CDR2 is YYREEE (reference sequence). The V and J ends lost 3 bases and 1 base, in that order; junction bases with no gene match: 5. The CDR3 DNA reads as TGTGCCAGCAGCTCCATACAGGGGGGGAACACTGAAGCTTTCTTT. The encoded protein is CASSSIQGGNTEAFF.

The chain uses TRBV28 and TRBJ1-1; no firm D call. This CDR3 is built from 12 residues. V lost 8 bases and J 8 bases, leaving 15 bases between the germline ends. Germline V gives CDR1 MDHEN, CDR2 SYDVKM. CDR3 region: CASQPRAEEAFF. The CDR3 region has the DNA TGTGCCAGCCAACCAAGGGCCGAGGAAGCTTTCTTT.

The rearrangement joins TRBV5-1 to TRBJ2-7; possible D gene TRBD2, 6 bases. CDR3 size: 13 residues. CDR1 and CDR2 (germline): SGHRS, YFSETQ. The V end lost 4 bases, the J end lost 4 bases, and 12 bases lay between the germline ends. The CDR3 reads CASSPGLQYEQYF. The CDR3 coding sequence is TGCGCCAGCAGCCCGGGACTCCAGTACGAGCAGTACTTC. Variable domain in full (rest from reference TRBV5-1 and TRBJ2-7): KAGVTQTPRYLIKTRGQQVTLSCSPISGHRSVSWYQQTPGQGLQFLFEYFSETQRNKGNFPGRFSGRQFSNSRSEMNVSTLELGDSALYLCASSPGLQYEQYFGPGTRLTVT.

This clone occurred a few times. This chain joins TRBV7-9 and TRBJ1-2; D ambiguous. Germline V gives CDR1 SEHNR, CDR2 FQNEAQ (reference sequence). V lost 1 base and J lost 4, with 10 bases in between. The CDR3 has 14 residues. This chain's CDR3 is CASSLDGVSYGYTF. Here the CDR3 DNA reads TGTGCCAGCAGCTTAGATGGGGTTAGCTATGGCTACACCTTC.

This CDR3 is CASSLTVPGTQYF. The CDR3 bases are TGTGCCAGCAGCTTAACGGTTCCTGGGACCCAGTACTTC. The rearrangement uses TRBV7-3 and TRBJ2-5; no reliable D call. V was clipped by 0 bases and J by 7 bases, with 9 bases between them. The germline gives CDR1 SGHTA, CDR2 FQGTGA. This CDR3 spans 13 amino acids.

This clone is a singleton in its sample. The genes are TRBV5-6 and TRBJ2-1, with 8 bases aligning to TRBD1. Per the germline V gene, CDR1 is SGHDT and CDR2 is YYEEEE. The ends lost 0 bases at V and 4 bases at J; junction bases unmatched: 3. The CDR3 totals 15 residues. The CDR3 region has the DNA TGTGCCAGCAGCTTGGGAGACAGGGGTTACAATGAGCAGTTCTTC. Its protein is CASSLGDRGYNEQFF.

The chain is built from TRBV2 and TRBJ2-7, with D possibly being TRBD1 (6 bases). The V gene's germline CDR1 is SNHLY and CDR2 FYNNEI. V lost 7 bases, J lost 0 bases, and 13 bases lay in between. The CDR3 length is 14 residues. CDR3 amino acids: CASKTGSASYEQYF. CDR3 sequence (DNA): TGTGCCAGCAAGACAGGTTCAGCCTCCTACGAGCAGTACTTC.

This clone was recorded only once. This rearrangement joins TRBV7-8 to TRBJ2-7, with D perhaps TRBD1 (6 bases). Deletions cut 2 bases from V and 2 bases from J, with 13 bases between. This CDR3 contains 15 residues. Germline V gene lookup returns CDR1 SGHVS and CDR2 FQNEAQ. CDR3 in DNA: TGTGCCAGCAGCTTAAGAGGAACAGGGCCCTACGAGCAGTACTTC. Its protein is CASSLRGTGPYEQYF.

The V call is TRBV30, the J call TRBJ2-5; maybe TRBD2 (5 bases). Germline CDR1 and CDR2: GTSNPN and SVGIG (reference sequence). The CDR3 length is 15 residues. The V gene lost 3 bases and the J gene lost 7 bases, with 21 bases spanning the gap. This chain's CDR3 is CAWRVQTGFFGTQYF. The CDR3 DNA reads TGTGCCTGGAGGGTTCAGACGGGGTTTTTTGGGACCCAGTACTTC.